A single sample gave rise to the 26 T cell receptor beta chains below, sequenced in a study of cytomegalovirus exposure and HLA in healthy donors. The PCR employed 60 Vbeta primers together with 13 Jbeta primers. Here immunoSEQ multiplex PCR was the method, and the copy in TCRdb shows in-frame clones only, minus some. The sample lists approximately 170,000 clones; roughly 85% were seen once. Sequencing input: PBMCs. The receptors stem from a boy aged 2 to 10 in good health and CMV-seronegative.

The chain joins TRBV9 to TRBJ2-5; TRBD1 might be the D (6 bases). Germline CDR1 and CDR2: SGDLS and YYNGEE. The CDR3 is made up of 15 amino acids. V was trimmed by 2 bases and J by 1 base, leaving 12 bases between them. Written as DNA, the CDR3 is TGTGCCAGCAGCGTCGGAACAGGGACCCAAGAGACCCAGTACTTC. This encodes CASSVGTGTQETQYF.

Written as DNA, the CDR3 is TGTGCCAGTAGTATAGTTGGCACTATCTCCTACAATGAGCAGTTCTTC. Its translation is CASSIVGTISYNEQFF. The chain joins TRBV19 to TRBJ2-1; D remains ambiguous. CDR3 length: 16 residues. In germline, CDR1 is LNHDA, CDR2 SQIVND (reference sequence). With 1 base removed from V and 0 bases from J, the gap between germline ends came to 10 bases. Complete variable domain (other parts from reference TRBV19 and TRBJ2-1): DGGITQSPKYLFRKEGQNVTLSCEQNLNHDAMYWYRQDPGQGLRLIYYSQIVNDFQKGDIAEGYSVSREKKESFPLTVTSAQKNPTAFYLCASSIVGTISYNEQFFGPGTRLTVL.

This chain joins TRBV29-1 and TRBJ2-5; 10 nucleotides align to TRBD1. The last part of the DNA fits TRBJ2-7 better; the J call may be wrong. This CDR3 is 15 amino acids long. The V gene's germline CDR1 is SQVTM and CDR2 ANQGSEA. CDR3: CSIRTTGGQGHEQYF. CDR3 coding DNA: TGCAGCATTCGTACGACAGGGGGCCAGGGGCACGAGCAGTACTTC.

The J gene is TRBJ2-5, the V gene TRBV7-9, with D maybe TRBD2 (6 bases). The germline V gene has CDR1 SEHNR and CDR2 FQNEAQ (reference sequence). V lost 5 bases, J lost 1 base, and 8 bases lay in between. This CDR3 is built from 13 residues. CDR3 DNA: TGTGCCAGCAGCACGGGGGTCCAAGAGACCCAGTACTTC. As protein: CASSTGVQETQYF.

The chain employs TRBV5-6 and TRBJ1-2; tentative D call: TRBD1 (5 bases). Looked up from germline, CDR1 is SGHDT and CDR2 is YYEEEE. V was pared by 0 bases and J by 4 bases, with 13 bases between. This CDR3 has 15 amino acids. The CDR3 DNA follows: TGTGCCAGCAGCTTGGCGGCTACAGGTCCCTATGGCTACACCTTC. Encoded protein: CASSLAATGPYGYTF.

The table lists this clone with a few counts. V and J are TRBV13 and TRBJ1-1; D might be TRBD1 (5 bases). This CDR3 region has 14 residues. Per germline, CDR1 PRHDT and CDR2 FYEKMQ (reference sequence). V was cut by 7 bases and J by 1 base, with 13 bases left in between. CDR3 amino acids: CASMNGAENTEAFF. The CDR3 DNA follows: TGTGCCAGCATGAATGGGGCCGAGAACACTGAAGCTTTCTTT.

V and J are TRBV19 and TRBJ1-2; 8 bases are shared with TRBD1. After removal of 5 bases from V and 8 bases from J, the junction contained 7 bases not matched to a gene. The CDR3 is 13 residues long. Germline lookup yields CDR1 LNHDA and CDR2 SQIVND (reference sequence). CDR3 nucleotides: TGTGCCAGTAGTGCCCAGACAGGGGACGGCTACACCTTC. Its protein is CASSAQTGDGYTF.

This clone was found a few times. J is TRBJ1-1 and V is TRBV19; tentatively, D is TRBD1 (6 bases). The CDR3 runs 16 residues. Germline V gene lookup returns CDR1 LNHDA and CDR2 SQIVND (reference sequence). V was shortened by 1 base and J by 5 bases, with 17 bases between the two germline ends. This chain's CDR3 is CASSIVPLGGGTEAFF. The CDR3 DNA reads TGTGCCAGTAGTATAGTCCCTCTAGGGGGGGGGACTGAAGCTTTCTTT. The full variable domain, completed using reference TRBV19 and TRBJ1-1, is DGGITQSPKYLFRKEGQNVTLSCEQNLNHDAMYWYRQDPGQGLRLIYYSQIVNDFQKGDIAEGYSVSREKKESFPLTVTSAQKNPTAFYLCASSIVPLGGGTEAFFGQGTRLTVV.

The chain has TRBV10-3 and TRBJ2-3; TRBD1 matches at 7 bases. After removal of 6 bases from V and 8 bases from J, the junction contained 8 bases not matched to a gene. The CDR3 extends over 13 amino acids. Germline CDR1 ENHRY, CDR2 SYGVKD. The CDR3 DNA sequence: TGTGCCATCAGGGGGACAGCACAGACTACGCAGTATTTT. Amino acid sequence: CAIRGTAQTTQYF.

The V gene is TRBV6-4, the J gene TRBJ1-5; 11 nucleotides align to TRBD1. The CDR3 is 14 amino acids. Germline CDR1 reads MRHNA; CDR2 reads SNTAGT. The V segment lost 9 bases and the J segment 2 bases; nucleotides outside the gene matches: 3. Written as DNA, the CDR3 is TGTGCCAGAGAGGACAGGGGGCGCAATCAGCCCCAGCATTTT. It codes for CAREDRGRNQPQHF.

This clone was found a few times. The chain combines TRBV28 with TRBJ2-3, with TRBD2 identical over 7 bases. Trimming at V came to 1 base and at J to 3 bases, leaving 4 bases not matched to a gene. This CDR3 is built from 15 residues. Germline V gene sequence: CDR1 MDHEN, CDR2 SYDVKM. Here the CDR3 DNA reads TGTGCCAGCAGTTTATATGCGGGAGTGACAGATACGCAGTATTTT. Translated: CASSLYAGVTDTQYF.

As DNA, the CDR3 is TGTGCCAGCAGTGGCCAGGTTCCCAATTCACCCCTCCACTTT. Translation gives CASSGQVPNSPLHF. The genes are TRBV2 and TRBJ1-6, with D unclear. The V end was cut by 4 bases, the J end by 7 bases, with 11 bases between. The CDR3 has 14 amino acids. CDR1 and CDR2 from the germline V gene are SNHLY and FYNNEI.

This rearrangement joins TRBV4-2 to TRBJ1-2; no definite D call. CDR3 length: 14 residues. Germline V gene data show CDR1 as LGHNA and CDR2 as YNFKEQ. V dropped 1 base and J dropped 4 bases, with 10 bases sitting between them. For the CDR3, the DNA is TGTGCCAGCAGCCAAGGGCAGAGCGCCTATGGCTACACCTTC. Protein sequence: CASSQGQSAYGYTF.

The chain links TRBV27 to TRBJ1-2, with D unresolved. CDR1 is MNHEY, CDR2 SMNVEV, per germline (reference sequence). V lost 5 bases to trimming and J lost 1 base, with 11 bases between them. CDR3 length: 14 amino acids. The CDR3 DNA is TGTGCCAGCAGTCTCGCGGGATTTAACTATGGCTACACCTTC. It is translated as CASSLAGFNYGYTF.

V usage is TRBV28 and J usage is TRBJ1-3; D might be TRBD1 (6 bases). The CDR3 contains 15 residues. Germline CDR1 MDHEN, CDR2 SYDVKM. V was trimmed by 6 bases and J by 3 bases, leaving 15 bases between them. Written as DNA, the CDR3 is TGTGCCAGCAGCACCACTCCGGGACATGGAAACACCATATATTTT. Amino acid sequence: CASSTTPGHGNTIYF.

The gene calls are TRBV5-1 and TRBJ1-2; 10 nucleotides line up with TRBD1. J was trimmed by 7 bases and V by 3 bases; bases with no gene match: 9. The CDR3 spans 15 residues. Per the germline V gene, CDR1 is SGHRS and CDR2 is YFSETQ. The CDR3, as DNA: TGCGCCAGCAGCTCAGGGACAGGGGCCGGCTGTGGCTACACCTTC. Its translation is CASSSGTGAGCGYTF. Filled out from reference TRBV5-1 and TRBJ1-2, the complete variable domain reads KAGVTQTPRYLIKTRGQQVTLSCSPISGHRSVSWYQQTPGQGLQFLFEYFSETQRNKGNFPGRFSGRQFSNSRSEMNVSTLELGDSALYLCASSSGTGAGCGYTFGSGTRLTVV.

The chain links TRBV5-4 to TRBJ1-1; TRBD1 matches at 7 bases. This CDR3 comprises 14 residues. V trimming: 0 bases; J trimming: 6 bases; junction bases outside the gene matches: 5. In germline, CDR1 is SGHNT, CDR2 YYREEE (reference sequence). DNA for the CDR3: TGTGCCAGCAGCTTGGTCACAGGGGCGGCTGAAGCTTTCTTT. Its protein product is CASSLVTGAAEAFF.

The chain has TRBV19 and TRBJ1-4; no reliable D call. The germline V gene has CDR1 LNHDA and CDR2 SQIVND (reference sequence). V dropped 8 bases and J dropped 7 bases, with 14 bases sitting between them. This CDR3 region has 13 residues. CDR3 region: CASSDGRGEKLFF. CDR3 sequence (DNA): TGTGCCAGTTCGGACGGACGGGGTGAAAAACTGTTTTTT.

The chain joins TRBV28 to TRBJ1-1; 8 nucleotides agree with TRBD1. Germline V CDR1 and CDR2: MDHEN, SYDVKM. The CDR3 totals 15 residues. V gave up 4 bases and J gave up 5 bases; unmatched junction bases: 9. The DNA of the CDR3 is TGTGCCAGCAGTTCATACCGGGACAGGAGAACTGAAGCTTTCTTT. Translated, it gives CASSSYRDRRTEAFF.

This clone has just a few counts. The chain carries TRBV16 and TRBJ2-7, with 7 bases matching TRBD1. CDR3 size: 16 residues. Per the germline V gene, CDR1 is KGHSY and CDR2 is FQNENV. V lost 4 bases and J lost 2; bases outside the gene matches: 11. CDR3 in DNA: TGTGCCAGCAGCCTTCTAAATTGGGACAGAACCTACGAGCAGTACTTC. Amino acids: CASSLLNWDRTYEQYF.

Comment on this clone: Germline and junction disagree at one end, which may indicate a read error. The chain has TRBV7-9 and TRBJ2-7, with a weak D call TRBD1 (5 bases). The CDR3 has 14 amino acids. The germline gives CDR1 SEHNR, CDR2 FQNEAQ (reference sequence). This CDR3 reads CSSSSDSSSYEQYF. The CDR3 nucleotides read TGTTCCAGCAGCTCTGACAGTAGCAGCTACGAGCAGTACTTC.

In this sample, this clone turned up once. The CDR3 DNA reads TGTGCCACCAGCACCAGGGGGTCAAACACTGAAGCTTTCTTT. It is translated as CATSTRGSNTEAFF. The chain combines TRBV15 with TRBJ1-1; TRBD1 matches 7 bases. From germline, CDR1 is LNHNV and CDR2 YYDKDF (reference sequence). CDR3 length equals 14 residues. The J segment lost 2 bases and the V segment lost 4 bases, leaving 4 bases of the junction unmatched.

This clone has only a few counts. The chain employs TRBV7-3 and TRBJ1-1, with 8 bases identical to TRBD1. The CDR3 loop spans 17 amino acids. Per the germline V gene, CDR1 is SGHTA and CDR2 is FQGTGA. Germline trimming cut 3 bases from V and 0 bases from J; bases unmatched to any gene: 9. The CDR3: CASSFTGTGTMNTEAFF. The CDR3 nucleotides read TGTGCCAGCAGCTTTACCGGGACAGGTACCATGAACACTGAAGCTTTCTTT.

The V and J genes are TRBV2 and TRBJ1-1, with D unclear. V was trimmed by 6 bases and J by 4 bases, leaving 9 bases between them. Germline loops: CDR1 SNHLY, CDR2 FYNNEI. This CDR3 is 12 amino acids long. CDR3 nucleotides: TGTGCCAGCAGCTCCGCGGGCACTGAAGCTTTCTTT. Translating gives CASSSAGTEAFF.

The chain employs TRBV6-1 and TRBJ2-7; a weak D match, TRBD2 (5 bases). V lost 1 base to trimming and J lost 5 bases, with 9 bases between them. CDR1 and CDR2 from the germline V gene are MNHNS and SASEGT. The CDR3 runs to 13 residues. The CDR3 is CASSEELVHEQYF. DNA for the CDR3: TGTGCCAGCAGTGAAGAACTAGTCCACGAGCAGTACTTC.

Only one count was recorded for this clone. DNA for the CDR3: TGTGCCAGCAGACAGCAGGGGGCCTTTTCTGAAAAACTGTTTTTT. Translated, it gives CASRQQGAFSEKLFF. The chain carries TRBV28 and TRBJ1-4; 8 bases are a match to TRBD1. With 6 bases clipped from V and 7 bases from J, the junction kept 10 bases outside the gene matches. CDR1 MDHEN and CDR2 SYDVKM come from the germline V gene. The CDR3 consists of 15 residues. Drawing the rest from reference TRBV28 and TRBJ1-4, the complete variable domain is DVKVTQSSRYLVKRTGEKVFLECVQDMDHENMFWYRQDPGLGLRLIYFSYDVKMKEKGDIPEGYSVSREKKERFSLILESASTNQTSMYLCASRQQGAFSEKLFFGSGTQLSVL.